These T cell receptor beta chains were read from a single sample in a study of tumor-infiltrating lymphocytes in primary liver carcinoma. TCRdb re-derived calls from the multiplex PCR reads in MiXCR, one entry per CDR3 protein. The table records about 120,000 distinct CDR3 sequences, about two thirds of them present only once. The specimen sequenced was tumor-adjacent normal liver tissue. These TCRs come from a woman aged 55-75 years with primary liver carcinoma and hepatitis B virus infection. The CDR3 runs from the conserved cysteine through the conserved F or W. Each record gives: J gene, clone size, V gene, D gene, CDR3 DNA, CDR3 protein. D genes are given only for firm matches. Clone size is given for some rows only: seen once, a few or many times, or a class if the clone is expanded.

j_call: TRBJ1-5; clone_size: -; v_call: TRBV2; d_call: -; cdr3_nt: TGTGCCAGCAGTGAAAGTAGGGGACCTCAGCCCCAGCATTTT; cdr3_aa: CASSESRGPQPQHF
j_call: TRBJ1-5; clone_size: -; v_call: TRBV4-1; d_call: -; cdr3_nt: TGTGCCGGCAGCGCGACTGACAGGTCCCTCAATCACCCCCAGCATTTT; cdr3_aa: CAGSATDRSLNHPQHF
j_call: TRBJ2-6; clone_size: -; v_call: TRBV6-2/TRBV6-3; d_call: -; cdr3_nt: TGTGCCGGCAGTCCTCTCGGTTCTGGGACCAACGTCCTGACTTTC; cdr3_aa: CAGSPLGSGTNVLTF
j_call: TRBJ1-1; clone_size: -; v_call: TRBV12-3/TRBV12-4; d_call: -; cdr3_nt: TGTGCTAGCAGCCAACAGGGGAACACTGAAGCTTTCTTT; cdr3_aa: CASSQQGNTEAFF
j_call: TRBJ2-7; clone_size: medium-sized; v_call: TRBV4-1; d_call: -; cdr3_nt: TGCGCCAGCAGCCAAGACGGCACAGGGTTAGGAGAGCAGTACTTC; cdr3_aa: CASSQDGTGLGEQYF
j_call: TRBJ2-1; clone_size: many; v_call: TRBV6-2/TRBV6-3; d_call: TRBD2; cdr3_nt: TGTGCCAGCAGTTACTCCGGCGGGAGGGCCTACAATGAGCAGTTCTTC; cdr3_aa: CASSYSGGRAYNEQFF
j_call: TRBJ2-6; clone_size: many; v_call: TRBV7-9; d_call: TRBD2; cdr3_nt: TGTGCCAGCAGCTTACTAGCGGGTTACTCTGGGGCCAACGTCCTGACTTTC; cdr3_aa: CASSLLAGYSGANVLTF
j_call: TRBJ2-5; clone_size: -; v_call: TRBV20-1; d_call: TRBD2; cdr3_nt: TGCAGTGCTAAAACGGGACTAGCGGGGAGTCTAGCCCAGTACTTC; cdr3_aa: CSAKTGLAGSLAQYF
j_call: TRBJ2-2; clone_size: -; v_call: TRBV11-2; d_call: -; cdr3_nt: TGTGCCAACAGCTTAGATTATTGGGCGGCTGGGGAGCTGTTTTTT; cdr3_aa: CANSLDYWAAGELFF
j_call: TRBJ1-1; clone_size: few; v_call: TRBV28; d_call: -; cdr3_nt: TGTGCCAGCGAGGGAAGACAGAGGGGCACTGAAGCTTTCTTT; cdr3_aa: CASEGRQRGTEAFF
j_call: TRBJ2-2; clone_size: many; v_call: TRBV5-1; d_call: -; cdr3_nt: TGCGCCAGCAGCTTGGATGTTGGCACCGGGGAGCTGTTTTTT; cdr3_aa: CASSLDVGTGELFF
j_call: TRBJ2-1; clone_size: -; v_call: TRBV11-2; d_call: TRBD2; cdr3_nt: TGTGCCAGAAGCTTAGCGCCCGCACTACTAGCGGGAGTAAGATCTGAGCAGTTCTTC; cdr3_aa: CARSLAPALLAGVRSEQFF
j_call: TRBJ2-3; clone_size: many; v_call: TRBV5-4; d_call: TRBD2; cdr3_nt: TGTGCCAGCACCTCCCGCCTAGCGGGATACACAGATACGCAGTATTTT; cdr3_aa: CASTSRLAGYTDTQYF
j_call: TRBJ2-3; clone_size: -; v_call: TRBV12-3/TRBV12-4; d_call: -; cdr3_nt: TGTGTCAGCAGTCACTCGCTCCTGGTTGCAGATACGCAGTATTTT; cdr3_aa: CVSSHSLLVADTQYF
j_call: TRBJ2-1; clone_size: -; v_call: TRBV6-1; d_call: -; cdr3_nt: TGTGCCAGCAGTGAAGCCCGTTATAGGGTGCGGCTCTTC; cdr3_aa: CASSEARYRVRLF
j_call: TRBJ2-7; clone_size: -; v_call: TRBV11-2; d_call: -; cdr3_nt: TGTGCCAGTAACTTAGACACTAGCTCTTACGAGCAGTACTTC; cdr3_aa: CASNLDTSSYEQYF
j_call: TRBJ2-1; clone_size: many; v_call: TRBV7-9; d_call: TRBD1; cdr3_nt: TGTGCCAGCAGCGTCCGGGACAGGGTGGTGCACAATGAGCAGTTCTTC; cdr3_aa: CASSVRDRVVHNEQFF
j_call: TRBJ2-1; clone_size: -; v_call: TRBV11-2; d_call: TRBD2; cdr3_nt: TGTGTCAGCAGCATGACTAGCGGGAGATGTAATGAGCAGTTCTTC; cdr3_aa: CVSSMTSGRCNEQFF
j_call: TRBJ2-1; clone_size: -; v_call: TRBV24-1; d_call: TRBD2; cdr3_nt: TGTGCCACCAGTGATCCCGGGACTAACGGGAGTTACCCTGAGCAGTTCTTC; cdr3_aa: CATSDPGTNGSYPEQFF
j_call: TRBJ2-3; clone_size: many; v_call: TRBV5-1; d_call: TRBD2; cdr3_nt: TGCGCCAGCAGCTCCCGGACTAGCGGCATCACAGATACGCAGTATTTT; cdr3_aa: CASSSRTSGITDTQYF
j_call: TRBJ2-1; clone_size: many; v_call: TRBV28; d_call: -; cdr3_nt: TGTGCCAGCAGTTTAGCCCACAATGAGCAGTTCTTC; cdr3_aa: CASSLAHNEQFF
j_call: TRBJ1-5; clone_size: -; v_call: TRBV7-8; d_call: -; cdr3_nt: TGTGCCAGCATCCCTCGTGTCGAGGGGCCCCAGCATTTT; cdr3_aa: CASIPRVEGPQHF
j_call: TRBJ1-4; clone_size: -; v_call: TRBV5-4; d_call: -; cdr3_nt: TGTGGCAGCAGCTTGGGGGGGCAGTGCTCGAATGAAAAACTGTTTTTT; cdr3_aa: CGSSLGGQCSNEKLFF
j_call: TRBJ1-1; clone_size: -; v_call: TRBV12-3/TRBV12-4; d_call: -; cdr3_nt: TGTGCCAGCGTTGTGGTGGCGGGAACAGAAGCTTTCTTT; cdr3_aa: CASVVVAGTEAFF
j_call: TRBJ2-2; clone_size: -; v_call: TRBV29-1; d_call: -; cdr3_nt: TGCGGCGTTAGAGGACAGTCCACCGGGGAGCTGTTTTTC; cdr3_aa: CGVRGQSTGELFF
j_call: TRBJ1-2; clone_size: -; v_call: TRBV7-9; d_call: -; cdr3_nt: TGTACCAGCAGCGGGGACCGCGGCCCCTATGGCTACACCTTC; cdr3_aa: CTSSGDRGPYGYTF
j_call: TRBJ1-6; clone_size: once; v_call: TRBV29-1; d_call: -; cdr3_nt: TGCAACGCCGGACATGGTGGGAATTCACCCCTCCGCTTT; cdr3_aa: CNAGHGGNSPLRF
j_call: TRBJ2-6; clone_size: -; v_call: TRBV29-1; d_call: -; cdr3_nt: TGCAGCGATGAAGATCCTCGGGGGAGAGGAGCCAACGTCCTGACTTTC; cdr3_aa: CSDEDPRGRGANVLTF
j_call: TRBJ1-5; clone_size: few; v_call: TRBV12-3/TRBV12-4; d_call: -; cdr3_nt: TGTGCCAGCAGTCCCACGGTAGTCCAGCCCCAGCATTTT; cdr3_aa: CASSPTVVQPQHF
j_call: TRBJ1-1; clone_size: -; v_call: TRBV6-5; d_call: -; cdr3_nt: TGTGCCAGCTGTGAGACAGTGAACACTGAAGCCTTCTTT; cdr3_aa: CASCETVNTEAFF
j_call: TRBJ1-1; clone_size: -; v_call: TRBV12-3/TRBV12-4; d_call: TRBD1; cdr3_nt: TGTGCCAGCAGACCCTTAGACAGGGAGCGGGACATTGAAGCTTTCTTT; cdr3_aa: CASRPLDRERDIEAFF
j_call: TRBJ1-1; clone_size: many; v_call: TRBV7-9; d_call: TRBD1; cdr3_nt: TGTGCCAGCAGCTTAGGGACAGGGGGATGGAACACTGAAGCTTTCTTT; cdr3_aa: CASSLGTGGWNTEAFF
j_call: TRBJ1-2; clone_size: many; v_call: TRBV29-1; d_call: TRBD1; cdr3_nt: TGCAGCGTTGGGGACAGAGAATATGGCTACACCTTC; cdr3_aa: CSVGDREYGYTF
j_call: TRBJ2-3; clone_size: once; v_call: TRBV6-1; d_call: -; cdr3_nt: TGTGCCAGCAGCCAACCTTACAGCACAGATGCGCAGTATTTT; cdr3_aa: CASSQPYSTDAQYF
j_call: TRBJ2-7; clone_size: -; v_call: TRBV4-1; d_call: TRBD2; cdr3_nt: TGCGTCAGCAGCCCAGGACTAGCGGGACCACGGCTGTACGAGCAGTACTTC; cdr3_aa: CVSSPGLAGPRLYEQYF
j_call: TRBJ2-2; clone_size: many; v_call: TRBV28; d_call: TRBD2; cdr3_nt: TGTGCCAGCGGCGGGACTATCAACACCGGGGAGCTGTTTTTT; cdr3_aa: CASGGTINTGELFF
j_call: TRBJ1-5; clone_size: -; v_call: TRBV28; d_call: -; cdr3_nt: TGTGTCAGCAGATTATTAAGGCAGCCCCAGCATTTT; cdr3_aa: CVSRLLRQPQHF
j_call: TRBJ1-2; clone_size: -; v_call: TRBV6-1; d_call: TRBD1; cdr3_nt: TGTGCCAGTAGTGAGGTGGGAGGGGGCTATGGCAACACCTTC; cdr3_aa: CASSEVGGGYGNTF
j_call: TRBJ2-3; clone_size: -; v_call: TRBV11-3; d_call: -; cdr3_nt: TGTGCCAGCAGCTTAAATGGACGTACTACAGATACGCAGTATTTT; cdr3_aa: CASSLNGRTTDTQYF
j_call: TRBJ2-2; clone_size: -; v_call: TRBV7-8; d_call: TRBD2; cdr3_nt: TGTGCCAGCAGTTCAATAGCGGGAACCGAGGAGCTGTTTTTT; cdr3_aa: CASSSIAGTEELFF
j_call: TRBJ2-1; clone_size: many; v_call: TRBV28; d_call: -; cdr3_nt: TGTGCCAGCAGTTTAAGATACAATGAGCAGTTCTTC; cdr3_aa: CASSLRYNEQFF
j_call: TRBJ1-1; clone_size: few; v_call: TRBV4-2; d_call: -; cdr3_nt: TGTGTCAGCAGCCAAGCCGGTGGCACTGAAGCTTTCTTT; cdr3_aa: CVSSQAGGTEAFF
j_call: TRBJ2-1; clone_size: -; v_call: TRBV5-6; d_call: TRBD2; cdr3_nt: TGTGCCAGCAGCTCGCGGACTAGCGGTAGTTTCCAGTTATTC; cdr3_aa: CASSSRTSGSFQLF
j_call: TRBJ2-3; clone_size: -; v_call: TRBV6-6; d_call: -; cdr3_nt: TGTGCCGGCAGCTACTCGAGGGAGGCCAGCACAGATACGCAGTATTTT; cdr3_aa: CAGSYSREASTDTQYF
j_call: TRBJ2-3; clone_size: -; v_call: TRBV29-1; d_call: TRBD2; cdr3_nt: TGCAGCGTTGCGGGGGGACCCCTTACAGATACGCGGTATTTT; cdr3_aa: CSVAGGPLTDTRYF
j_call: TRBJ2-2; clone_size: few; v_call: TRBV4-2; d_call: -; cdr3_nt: TGCGCCAGCGGCCAAGGGGCCAGTATGAACACCGGGGAGCTGTTTTTT; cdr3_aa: CASGQGASMNTGELFF
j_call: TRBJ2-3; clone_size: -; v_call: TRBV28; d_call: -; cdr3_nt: TGTGCCAGCACCTTTGTGGGGAGTGCTAGCACAAATACGCAGTATTTT; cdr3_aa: CASTFVGSASTNTQYF
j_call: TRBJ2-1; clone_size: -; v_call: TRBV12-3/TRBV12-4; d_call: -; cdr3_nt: TGTACCAGCAGAGACGAGTGGGAGGCCCCCAATGAGCGGTTCTTC; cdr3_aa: CTSRDEWEAPNERFF
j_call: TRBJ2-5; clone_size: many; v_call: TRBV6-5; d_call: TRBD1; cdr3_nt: TGTGCCAGCAGCAGGGGGCGAGGAGAGACCCAGTACTTC; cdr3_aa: CASSRGRGETQYF